Each of the 31 T cell receptor beta chains below was sequenced from the same sample in a study of Graves' ophthalmopathy and Graves' hyperthyroidism. Researchers took RNA transcripts and amplified TCR beta CDR3 regions from them. First-round RT-PCR relied on HTBI primers, and a second-round multiplex PCR came next. TCRdb reanalysed the multiplex PCR reads using MiXCR and keeps one entry per CDR3 protein. Here the sample spans 680,000 or so distinct CDR3 sequences, about 24% being singletons. The sequenced material came from peripheral blood. The receptors were sampled from a woman aged 18-29 years with stable Graves' hyperthyroidism. Some clones in this sample may be carry-over from other donors' samples.

This clonotype was seen a handful of times. The chain carries TRBV20-1 and TRBJ2-5; a possible D gene is TRBD2 (5 bases). Trimming cost V 3 bases and J 1 base, with 18 bases left between them. Germline lookup yields CDR1 DFQATT and CDR2 SNEGSKA (reference sequence). The CDR3 has 16 amino acids. The CDR3 nucleotides read TGCAGTGCTAGTTCACGGCACACGGGGATCCAAGAGACCCAGTACTTC. Translation: CSASSRHTGIQETQYF.

Only a few counts were recorded for this clonotype. The J gene is TRBJ2-5, the V gene TRBV7-3, with D perhaps matching TRBD1 (8 bases). Trimming took off 5 bases at V and 3 bases at J, with 13 bases between the two ends. CDR1 and CDR2 from the germline V gene are SGHTA and FQGTGA. This CDR3 region has 14 residues. The chain's CDR3 is CASSQQGGEETQYF. In nucleotides, the CDR3 is TGTGCCAGCAGCCAACAGGGGGGGGAAGAGACCCAGTACTTC. Drawing the rest from reference TRBV7-3 and TRBJ2-5, the complete variable domain is GAGVSQTPSNKVTEKGKYVELRCDPISGHTALYWYRQSLGQGPEFLIYFQGTGAADDSGLPNDRFFAVRPEGSVSTLKIQRTERGDSAVYLCASSQQGGEETQYFGPGTRLLVL.

The chain uses TRBV5-1 and TRBJ1-1, with D hard to call. There are 13 residues in the CDR3. V shed 4 bases and J shed 5 bases, with 12 bases lying between them. Per the germline V gene, CDR1 is SGHRS and CDR2 is YFSETQ. The CDR3 sequence is CASSPPSGTEAFF. DNA for the CDR3: TGCGCCAGCAGCCCACCGTCCGGGACTGAAGCTTTCTTT. Looking up the rest from reference TRBV5-1 and TRBJ1-1 gives the full variable domain: KAGVTQTPRYLIKTRGQQVTLSCSPISGHRSVSWYQQTPGQGLQFLFEYFSETQRNKGNFPGRFSGRQFSNSRSEMNVSTLELGDSALYLCASSPPSGTEAFFGQGTRLTVV.

This clonotype was seen repeatedly, ten times or more. Here the CDR3 DNA reads TGTGCCAGCAGCCAGGATAGGGGTGGCTACACCTTC. Residues: CASSQDRGGYTF. The V gene is TRBV3-1, the J gene TRBJ1-2, with D possibly matching TRBD1 (5 bases). The V end lost 3 bases, the J end lost 7 bases, and 9 bases lay between the germline ends. The germline V gene has CDR1 LGHDT and CDR2 YNNKEL (reference sequence). This CDR3 is built from 12 residues.

This clonotype was picked up many times. The chain recombines TRBV12-3 or TRBV12-4 with TRBJ1-2, with TRBD1 as a possible D gene (5 bases). Trimming stripped 3 bases from V and 6 bases from J, with 8 bases between. The CDR3 runs to 12 residues. CDR3 coding DNA: TGTGCCAGCAGTTTTGGGGGAAATGGCTACACCTTC. The encoded protein is CASSFGGNGYTF.

Of note for this clonotype: Possible read error: a much larger clone is one base away. The chain joins TRBV10-3 to TRBJ1-1, with 7 nucleotides matching TRBD1. The CDR3 has 13 residues. V lost 11 bases and J lost 2; bases outside the gene matches: 8. The V gene's germline CDR1 is ENHRY and CDR2 SYGVKD. This chain's CDR3 is CAFMGQPNTEAFF. In nucleotides, the CDR3 is TGTGCCTTCATGGGACAGCCTAACACTGAAGCTTTCTTT.

The chain couples TRBV27 to TRBJ2-7, with D perhaps being TRBD1 or TRBD2 (5 bases each). CDR1 and CDR2 (germline): MNHEY, SMNVEV (reference sequence). CDR3 length: 13 amino acids. The V and J ends lost 4 bases and 2 bases respectively, with 9 bases between them. CDR3: CASSYGATYEQYF. CDR3 in DNA: TGTGCCAGCAGTTACGGGGCCACCTACGAGCAGTACTTC.

This clonotype was seen many times. A single base separates this from a much larger clone, so it may be a read error. This chain joins TRBV12-3 or TRBV12-4 and TRBJ1-2; no reliable D call. The CDR3 runs 16 residues. Trimming removed 11 bases from V and 4 bases from J, with 26 bases in between. The CDR3: CAGTPFPPPAPYGYTF. DNA of the CDR3: TGTGCCGGCACCCCCTTCCCTCCCCCCGCGCCCTATGGCTACACCTTC.

The chain couples TRBV6-2 or TRBV6-3 to TRBJ1-5; 7 positions agree with TRBD1. This CDR3 is 16 amino acids long. Germline V gene lookup returns CDR1 MNHEY and CDR2 SVGEGT. Unmatched junction bases numbered 15, after V lost 6 bases and J lost 7 bases. DNA for the CDR3: TGTGCCAGCAGCCACGACAGGGTTCATGTGCAACAGCCCCAGCATTTT. Its protein is CASSHDRVHVQQPQHF.

Only a few counts were recorded for this clonotype. The V gene is TRBV15, the J gene TRBJ2-4; TRBD1 agrees at 9 bases. Germline V gene sequence: CDR1 LNHNV, CDR2 YYDKDF (reference sequence). Trimming cost V 0 bases and J 3 bases; bases outside gene matches: 12. This CDR3 comprises 19 residues. The CDR3 loop reads CATSRDRDGTGSNKNIQYF. For the CDR3, the DNA is TGTGCCACCAGCAGAGATCGAGACGGGACAGGGAGTAACAAAAACATTCAGTACTTC.

The table lists this clonotype with a few counts. The junction departs from germline at one end; a sequencing error may be responsible. This chain joins TRBV28 and TRBJ2-4, with a possible D match to TRBD2 (5 bases). In germline, CDR1 is MDHEN, CDR2 SYDVKM. CDR3 length: 15 residues. The CDR3 DNA is TGTGCCAGCATTAAAAGCGGAATAGCCAAAAACATTAAGTACTTC. Amino acids: CASIKSGIAKNIKYF. The full variable domain, rest sourced from reference TRBV28 and TRBJ2-4, is DVKVTQSSRYLVKRTGEKVFLECVQDMDHENMFWYRQDPGLGLRLIYFSYDVKMKEKGDIPEGYSVSREKKERFSLILESASTNQTSMYLCASIKSGIAKNIKYFGAGTRLSVL.

This clonotype has at least ten counts. The chain carries TRBV3-1 and TRBJ2-7; D gene unclear. With 1 base removed from V and 6 bases from J, the gap between germline ends came to 7 bases. CDR1 and CDR2 from the germline V gene are LGHDT and YNNKEL (reference sequence). The CDR3 sequence is 12 residues long. CDR3 in amino acids: CASSQGLSEQYF. As DNA, the CDR3 is TGTGCCAGCAGCCAAGGCCTATCCGAGCAGTACTTC.

Only a few counts were recorded for this clonotype. CDR3 loop: CASSTLGGLAGRKNIQYF. The CDR3 DNA sequence: TGTGCCAGTAGTACCCTGGGGGGACTAGCGGGCCGCAAAAACATTCAGTACTTC. The chain is built from TRBV19 and TRBJ2-4; 12 bases are a match to TRBD2. The junction had 10 bases not matched to a gene; V was cut back by 4 bases and J by 3 bases. The V gene's germline CDR1 is LNHDA and CDR2 SQIVND (reference sequence). CDR3 length equals 18 residues.

This clonotype occurred many times. The rearrangement links TRBV4-1 to TRBJ1-1; D perhaps matches TRBD1 (5 bases). This CDR3 spans 13 amino acids. V was clipped by 1 base and J by 3 bases, with 6 bases between them. Germline CDR1 reads MGHRA; CDR2 reads YSYEKL. The CDR3 DNA reads as TGCGCCAGCAGCCAAGTCAGGGACACTGAAGCTTTCTTT. This gives the protein CASSQVRDTEAFF.

The chain has TRBV30 and TRBJ2-6, with D unclear. This CDR3 has 14 residues. Germline V CDR1 and CDR2: GTSNPN, SVGIG (reference sequence). The V end lost 8 bases, the J end lost 0 bases, and 11 bases lay between the germline ends. The CDR3 nucleotides are TGTGCCGGGATGTCTCCCTCTGGGGCCAACGTCCTGACTTTC. Translation gives CAGMSPSGANVLTF.

This clonotype was counted ten times or more. The chain employs TRBV20-1 and TRBJ2-7; 8 nucleotides align to TRBD2. The germline V gene has CDR1 DFQATT and CDR2 SNEGSKA (reference sequence). J gave up 3 bases and V 5 bases, and 12 bases lay outside the gene matches. The CDR3 runs 15 residues. In DNA, the CDR3 is TGCAGTGCTGTCGTTCCTGCTAGCGGGTACTACGAGCAGTACTTC. It codes for CSAVVPASGYYEQYF.

V usage is TRBV29-1 and J usage is TRBJ2-2; D gene unclear. CDR1 and CDR2 (germline): SQVTM, ANQGSEA. The CDR3 has 13 residues. Trimming took 7 bases from V and 7 from J, leaving 16 bases between them. The CDR3 DNA follows: TGCAGCGCCGTCGGCCGGTCACACGGGGAGCTGTTTTTT. It is translated as CSAVGRSHGELFF.

This clonotype was counted at least ten times. This chain joins TRBV6-5 and TRBJ1-2; no reliable D call. This CDR3 comprises 15 residues. Per the germline V gene, CDR1 is MNHEY and CDR2 is SVGAGI. Trimming pared 0 bases from V and 4 bases from J, leaving 12 bases between. CDR3 nucleotides: TGTGCCAGCAGTTACTCGAGAGGGTCGAGCTATGGCTACACCTTC. Translating gives CASSYSRGSSYGYTF.

At least ten counts were recorded for this clonotype. A read error may be the cause here, since a much bigger clone is one base away. This sequence joins TRBV6-1 and TRBJ1-2; TRBD1 agrees at 7 bases. This CDR3 comprises 15 residues. Looked up from germline, CDR1 is MNHNS and CDR2 is SASEGT. The CDR3, as DNA: TGTGCCAGCAGTGAAATGTCAGGGGGAAATGTTGGCTGCACCTTC. Translating it yields CASSEMSGGNVGCTF.

This clonotype was counted ten times or more. CDR3 amino acids: CASSDEGAGQPQHF. The CDR3, as DNA: TGCGCCAGCAGTGATGAGGGGGCTGGTCAGCCCCAGCATTTT. The V call is TRBV10-2, the J call TRBJ1-5; 7 bases map to TRBD1. V trimming: 3 bases; J trimming: 6 bases; junction bases outside the gene matches: 5. From germline, CDR1 is WSHSY and CDR2 SAAADI. The CDR3 loop spans 14 amino acids.

This clonotype was recorded many times. A read error may account for a junction end that differs from germline. The chain combines TRBV7-2 with TRBJ2-7; D call uncertain. Germline V gene data show CDR1 as SGHTA and CDR2 as FQGNSA. The CDR3 runs 15 residues. CDR3 nucleotides: TGTGCCAGCAGTTTAGCTGCGCTCAGCTCCTACGAGCAGTACTTC. It encodes CASSLAALSSYEQYF.

The genes are TRBV7-9 and TRBJ2-7; maybe TRBD1 (6 bases). The CDR3 loop spans 14 amino acids. The V and J ends lost 5 bases and 1 base respectively, with 12 bases between them. The V gene's germline CDR1 is SEHNR and CDR2 FQNEAQ (reference sequence). The CDR3 region has the DNA TGTGCCAGCAGCACTACAGGGAATTCCTACGAGCAGTACTTC. Translation: CASSTTGNSYEQYF.

There are many counts of this clonotype. This chain uses TRBV29-1 with TRBJ1-1; tentatively, D is TRBD1 (5 bases). Germline V CDR1 and CDR2: SQVTM, ANQGSEA. V dropped 2 bases and J dropped 3 bases, with 13 bases sitting between them. The CDR3 runs to 14 residues. CDR3 amino acids: CSVETVGVYTEAFF. In DNA form, the CDR3 reads TGCAGCGTTGAAACGGTGGGGGTCTACACTGAAGCTTTCTTT.

This clonotype was detected many times. This chain links TRBV6-1 with TRBJ1-1; no reliable D call. Germline V gene lookup returns CDR1 MNHNS and CDR2 SASEGT. Trimming left V 10 bases short and J 7 bases short, with 16 bases between. The CDR3 runs 12 residues. CDR3 bases: TGTGCCATCAACGGCGAGAGCCTTGAAGCTTTCTTT. Its translation: CAINGESLEAFF.

This clonotype came up many times. This chain links TRBV2 with TRBJ1-6; 10 bases align to TRBD1. Germline CDR1 reads SNHLY; CDR2 reads FYNNEI. The CDR3 extends over 16 amino acids. The V gene end was trimmed by 6 bases and the J gene end by 9 bases; junction bases not matched to a gene: 11. The CDR3 loop is CASSDRRDRGRSPLHF. The CDR3 nucleotides are TGTGCCAGCAGCGATCGTCGGGACAGGGGACGTTCACCCCTCCACTTT.

This clonotype was seen ten or more times. The V call is TRBV27, the J call TRBJ2-5, with 7 bases lining up with TRBD1. V dropped 10 bases and J dropped 2; count of bases not matched to a gene: 7. CDR3 length: 13 residues. CDR1 is MNHEY, CDR2 SMNVEV, per germline (reference sequence). Here the CDR3 DNA reads TGTGCCATCTATGACAGGGCGCAAGAGACCCAGTACTTC. This translates into CAIYDRAQETQYF.

Ten or more counts support this clonotype. The rearrangement uses TRBV24-1 and TRBJ1-5, with D hard to call. The germline V and J ends were trimmed by 0 bases and 12 bases, with 20 bases remaining between them. Germline CDR1 and CDR2: KGHDR and SFDVKD. The CDR3 length is 16 residues. The CDR3 region has the DNA TGTGCCACCAGTGATTTGTACCATCTCTTACGGGGTGTCCAGCATTTT. It is translated as CATSDLYHLLRGVQHF.

The V gene is TRBV2, the J gene TRBJ1-3; D is ambiguous. Trimming took off 2 bases at V and 1 base at J, with 15 bases between the two ends. Per germline, CDR1 SNHLY and CDR2 FYNNEI. The CDR3 sequence is 17 residues long. The CDR3 reads CASSESARAGSGNTIYF. The CDR3 DNA reads TGTGCCAGCAGTGAATCAGCCCGGGCAGGATCTGGAAACACCATATATTTT.

This clonotype was seen at least ten times. The gene calls are TRBV19 and TRBJ1-2; TRBD1 aligns across 9 bases. The V and J ends lost 11 bases and 8 bases, in that order; junction bases with no gene match: 21. There are 16 residues in the CDR3. Germline CDR1 reads LNHDA; CDR2 reads SQIVND (reference sequence). This chain's CDR3 is CASLGGQGPPEGGYTF. The CDR3 DNA follows: TGTGCCTCCTTAGGGGGACAGGGCCCTCCGGAGGGAGGCTACACCTTC.

The V and J genes are TRBV28 and TRBJ2-7; D gene ambiguous. V lost 4 bases and J lost 3, with 13 bases in between. This CDR3 contains 14 residues. Germline V gene data show CDR1 as MDHEN and CDR2 as SYDVKM. This chain's CDR3 is CASSSPDGIYEQYF. Written as DNA, the CDR3 is TGTGCCAGCAGTTCTCCGGACGGAATCTACGAGCAGTACTTC.

The rearrangement joins TRBV7-2 to TRBJ2-5; TRBD2 matches 14 bases. This CDR3 comprises 16 residues. Per germline, CDR1 SGHTA and CDR2 FQGNSA. The J segment lost 3 bases and the V segment lost 5 bases, leaving 5 bases of the junction unmatched. The CDR3 loop reads CASSHSGLAGEETQYF. In nucleotides, the CDR3 is TGTGCCAGCAGCCACTCGGGACTAGCGGGAGAAGAGACCCAGTACTTC.